This T cell receptor beta chain was obtained from a study of T-cell reconstitution after alpha-beta-depleted transplantation in children. Findings of the study overall: TCRbeta diversity was high at day 60 in some patients (a result of surviving recipient T cells and thymic progenitors). The origin of alpha-beta T cells about two months after transplant was reportedly several hundred expanded graft clones. At one year after transplant, newly produced T cells mostly accounted for T-cell counts and diversity.

A library of TCRbeta sequences, prepared with unique molecular identifiers, was generated. Each CDR3 protein is one row after TCRdb ran MiXCR on the PCR reads. The sample lists some 840,000 distinct CDR3 sequences; around 15% were seen once. Germline V lookup: CDR1 SGHVT, CDR2 SQSDAQ. The V and J ends lost 8 bases and 0 bases respectively, with 14 bases between them. This CDR3 contains 14 residues. A word on this clonotype: What it binds is unknown.

The chain carries TRBV7-4 and TRBJ2-7; the D gene is possibly TRBD1 (6 bases). Specimen: PBMCs, mostly from graft donor cells, collected 360 days after TCRalphabeta/CD19-depleted stem cell transplant. This TCR was sampled from a male patient aged 10 to 17 who had a stem cell transplant for acute lymphoblastic leukemia, so the T cells may come from the graft donor. CDR3 sequence reads: CASEEAGDSYEQYF. CDR3 nucleotide sequence: TGTGCCAGCGAGGAGGCAGGGGACTCCTACGAGCAGTACTTC.